This is a list of T cell receptor beta chains from one sample in a study of control samples from healthy donors and cancer patients. This table comes from immunoSEQ multiplex PCR, and its TCRdb copy is limited to in-frame clones, with some not included. The sample consists of roughly 50,000 clones, approximately 95% of them appearing once. Sequenced input: blood. These receptors all come from a woman in her twenties or thirties in good health. Both conserved end residues are part of each CDR3. D genes are given only for firm matches. Expanded clones are given a class, and other clones once, few, many or no size at all.

v_call	clone_size	d_call	j_call	cdr3_nt	cdr3_aa
TRBV10-3	-	-	TRBJ2-5	TGTGCCATCCGGGACAACACCCATCAAGAGACCCAGTACTTC	CAIRDNTHQETQYF
TRBV30	-	-	TRBJ1-5	TGTGCCTGGAGTGTACCACAGGGTGCGCACATGGGTCAGCCCCAGCATTTT	CAWSVPQGAHMGQPQHF
TRBV7-8	few	-	TRBJ1-6	TGTGCCAGCAGCCCCCTCGGCGGGGGGAATTCACCCCTCCACTTT	CASSPLGGGNSPLHF
TRBV7-9	-	-	TRBJ2-1	TGTGCCAGCAGCTCTAGTCTGGTTGGTCTTTCCTACAATGAGCAGTTCTTC	CASSSSLVGLSYNEQFF
TRBV3-1/TRBV3-2	-	-	TRBJ2-3	TGTGCCAGCAGGGCTACTTTAGGGGCAGATACGCAGTATTTT	CASRATLGADTQYF
TRBV9	-	TRBD1	TRBJ1-1	TGTGCCAGCAGCCCCCGACAGGGCGGGAACACTGAAGCTTTCTTT	CASSPRQGGNTEAFF
TRBV28	-	-	TRBJ2-7	TGTGCCAGCAGTTCGCCCGGCGACAGTAAAGGTTACGAGCAGTACTTC	CASSSPGDSKGYEQYF
TRBV5-1	-	TRBD1	TRBJ2-7	TGCGCCAGCAGCCCCCCGGGACAGTTCTACGAGCAGTACTTC	CASSPPGQFYEQYF
TRBV10-2	-	TRBD2	TRBJ2-5	TGCGCCATCAGAAGCGGGGCATTATCCCAAGAGACCCAGTACTTC	CAIRSGALSQETQYF
TRBV7-8	-	TRBD2	TRBJ2-5	TGTGCCACCAGCGGGGACACTAGCGGCCGCACCCAGTACTTC	CATSGDTSGRTQYF
TRBV28	-	TRBD1	TRBJ2-7	TGTGCCAGCAGTCCCACAGGGGGCGGCATCTACGAGCAGTACTTC	CASSPTGGGIYEQYF
TRBV19	-	TRBD2	TRBJ2-7	TGTGCCAGTAGTCCCCACTTTGGGACTAGCGGCTACGAGCAGTACTTC	CASSPHFGTSGYEQYF
TRBV24-1	-	-	TRBJ2-1	TGTGCCACCAGTGATTTCGGGGGCTCCTACAATGAGCAGTTCTTC	CATSDFGGSYNEQFF
TRBV5-1	-	-	TRBJ2-1	TGCGCCAGCAGCTCCCACAAGGACTTTAACAATGAGCAGTTCTTC	CASSSHKDFNNEQFF
TRBV19	-	TRBD1	TRBJ1-6	TGTGCCAGTAGTACGCGACAGGGCCCGAGGGATTCACCCCTCCACTTT	CASSTRQGPRDSPLHF
TRBV2	-	-	TRBJ1-2	TGTGCCAGCAGTGAAGCGCTTCGTAAGGATGGCTACACCTTC	CASSEALRKDGYTF
TRBV15	-	-	TRBJ1-3	TGTGCCACCAGCAGAGAGGCGGGAAACACCATATATTTT	CATSREAGNTIYF
TRBV27	-	-	TRBJ2-3	TGTGCCACCTCGAAGCTCGGACTGAACACAGATACGCAGTATTTT	CATSKLGLNTDTQYF
TRBV2	-	TRBD2	TRBJ2-1	TGTGCCAGCAGTGAACCGGGACTAGCGGGAATTGGACAGTTCTTC	CASSEPGLAGIGQFF
TRBV2	-	-	TRBJ2-1	TGTGCCAGCGCCCCCGACCCATACAATGAGCAGTTCTTC	CASAPDPYNEQFF
TRBV15	once	TRBD1	TRBJ2-7	TGTGCCACCAGCAAAACCTCCGGGACAGGGGCCAACGAGCAGTACTTC	CATSKTSGTGANEQYF
TRBV23-1	-	-	TRBJ2-7	TGCGCCAGCAGTCAATCATTAGAACGGACCGAGTCCTACGAGCAGTACTTC	CASSQSLERTESYEQYF
TRBV4-1	-	-	TRBJ2-5	TGCGCCAGCAGCCAAGTTGGAGAGGTAGGGACCCAGTACTTC	CASSQVGEVGTQYF
TRBV18	once	-	TRBJ1-1	TGTGCCAGCTTACTGGGCAACACTGAAGCTTTCTTT	CASLLGNTEAFF
TRBV11-2	-	-	TRBJ2-7	TGTGCCAGCAGCGCCACCCCGTTCACGGGAGAGCAGTACTTC	CASSATPFTGEQYF
TRBV25-1	-	-	TRBJ2-2	TGTGCCAGCAGTGAAGGAGGCTACACCGGGGAGCTGTTTTTT	CASSEGGYTGELFF
TRBV6-5	-	-	TRBJ2-7	TGTGCCAGCAGCCGATCCGACAGGTACGAGCAGTACTTC	CASSRSDRYEQYF
TRBV6-6	-	-	TRBJ1-3	TGTGCCAGCAGTACCTCATCCATCTCTGGAAACACCATATATTTT	CASSTSSISGNTIYF
TRBV4-2	-	-	TRBJ1-2	TGTGCCAGCAGCCAAGATTCAACAGGGATCAATGGCTACACCTTC	CASSQDSTGINGYTF
TRBV2	-	-	TRBJ1-5	TGTGCCAGCAGTGAAACACGCGATAATCAGCCCCAGCATTTT	CASSETRDNQPQHF
TRBV29-1	-	TRBD2	TRBJ2-1	TGCAGCGTTGAATGGGCTAGCGGGAGGGAAAATGAGCAGTTCTTC	CSVEWASGRENEQFF
TRBV9	-	TRBD1	TRBJ1-6	TGTGCCAGCAGCCCCGGGACAGTCAACAATTCACCCCTCCACTTT	CASSPGTVNNSPLHF
TRBV19	-	TRBD1	TRBJ2-7	TGTGCCAGTAGTATTGACAGGGGTTACGAGCAGTACTTC	CASSIDRGYEQYF
TRBV5-1	-	TRBD2	TRBJ2-1	TGCGCCAGCAGCGAGGGAGGGGACTACTCCTACAATGAGCAGTTCTTC	CASSEGGDYSYNEQFF
TRBV7-9	-	TRBD1	TRBJ1-1	TGTGCCAGCAGCTTAGCGAGGACAGGGGGCACTGAAGCTTTCTTT	CASSLARTGGTEAFF
TRBV29-1	-	-	TRBJ2-3	TGCAGCGTTGTTATCCAGGGTGGTACAGATACGCAGTATTTT	CSVVIQGGTDTQYF
TRBV6-6	-	-	TRBJ1-5	TGTGCCAGCAGTTATCGCGATCAGCCCCAGCATTTT	CASSYRDQPQHF
TRBV24-1	-	-	TRBJ2-1	TGTGCCACCAGTGACCCCTTAGCCCCCTACAATGAGCAGTTCTTC	CATSDPLAPYNEQFF
TRBV27	-	TRBD2	TRBJ2-7	TGTGCCAGCAGTTCGGGACTAGGGTACTACGAGCAGTACTTC	CASSSGLGYYEQYF
TRBV9	-	-	TRBJ1-1	TGTGCCAGCAGCAATAAAAGGGAGAACACTGAAGCTTTCTTT	CASSNKRENTEAFF
TRBV9	-	-	TRBJ2-3	TGTGCCAGCAGCGTAGGAACAGATACGCAGTATTTT	CASSVGTDTQYF
TRBV12-3/TRBV12-4	once	TRBD2	TRBJ2-3	TGTGCCAGCAGAAGCGGGAGCTGGAATACGCAGTATTTT	CASRSGSWNTQYF
TRBV6-1	few	-	TRBJ1-5	TGTGCCAGCAGTGGTGGAACCCGAACGGGCAATCAGCCCCAGCATTTT	CASSGGTRTGNQPQHF
TRBV18	-	TRBD2	TRBJ2-7	TGTGCCAGCTCAGGACTAGCGGGACCGACCTACGAGCAGTACTTC	CASSGLAGPTYEQYF
TRBV5-1	-	TRBD1	TRBJ1-2	TGCGCCAGCAGCGAGGGACAGGGGGCGATCGGCTACACCTTC	CASSEGQGAIGYTF
TRBV4-2	-	-	TRBJ2-3	TGTGCCAGCAGCCAAGAGAACAGGGTGGGCACAGATACGCAGTATTTT	CASSQENRVGTDTQYF
TRBV28	-	-	TRBJ2-7	TGTGCCAGCAGATCTGGGCGTTCGAACTCCTACGAGCAGTACTTC	CASRSGRSNSYEQYF
TRBV2	-	-	TRBJ2-1	TGTGCCAGCAGTAACTATGGATCGACCTCCTACAATGAGCAGTTCTTC	CASSNYGSTSYNEQFF
TRBV7-2	-	TRBD2	TRBJ2-2	TGTGCCAGCAGCTTTGCTCTAGCGGGAACCGGGGAGCTGTTTTTT	CASSFALAGTGELFF